This T cell receptor beta chain was sequenced for a study of neurological immune-mediated disorders. This clonotype qualifies as medium-sized. In each sequencing run, over 160 million TCR-beta sequences were generated from 15-18 subjects. MiXCR was run by TCRdb on the 5' RACE reads, yielding one entry per CDR3 protein. The table records roughly 56,000 distinct CDR3 sequences, roughly 10% of them present only once. Between the trimmed V and J ends, which lost 5 bases and 7 bases, there was a span of 8 bases. Germline lookup yields CDR1 KGHSH and CDR2 LQKENI. CDR3 size: 12 residues. Blood bank volunteers in Maryland, USA, served as healthy controls.

This chain uses TRBV18 with TRBJ2-2, with D uncertain. The sequenced material came from PBMCs. The receptor's source is a man aged 60 to 69 in good health. In DNA form, the CDR3 reads TGTGCCAGCTCATGGTCGGACGGGGAGCTGTTTTTT. Translating gives CASSWSDGELFF. Full variable domain (remainder filled in from reference TRBV18 and TRBJ2-2): NAGVMQNPRHLVRRRGQEARLRCSPMKGHSHVYWYRQLPEEGLKFMVYLQKENIIDESGMPKERFSAEFPKEGPSILRIQQVVRGDSAAYFCASSWSDGELFFGEGSRLTVL.